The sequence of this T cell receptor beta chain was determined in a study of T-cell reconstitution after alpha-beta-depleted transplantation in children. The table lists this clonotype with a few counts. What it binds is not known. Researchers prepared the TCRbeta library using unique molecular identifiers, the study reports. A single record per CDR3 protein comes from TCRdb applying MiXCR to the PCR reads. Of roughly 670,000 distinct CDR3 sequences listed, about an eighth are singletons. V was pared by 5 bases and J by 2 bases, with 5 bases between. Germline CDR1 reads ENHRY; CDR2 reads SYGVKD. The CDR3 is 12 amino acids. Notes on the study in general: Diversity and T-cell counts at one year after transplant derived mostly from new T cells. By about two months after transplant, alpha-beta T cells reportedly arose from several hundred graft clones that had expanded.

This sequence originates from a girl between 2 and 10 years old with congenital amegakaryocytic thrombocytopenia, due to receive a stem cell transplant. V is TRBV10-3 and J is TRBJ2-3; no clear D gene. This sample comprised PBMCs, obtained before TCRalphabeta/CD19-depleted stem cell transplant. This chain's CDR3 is CAISPTTDTQYF. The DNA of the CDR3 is TGTGCCATCAGTCCTACCACAGATACGCAGTATTTT.